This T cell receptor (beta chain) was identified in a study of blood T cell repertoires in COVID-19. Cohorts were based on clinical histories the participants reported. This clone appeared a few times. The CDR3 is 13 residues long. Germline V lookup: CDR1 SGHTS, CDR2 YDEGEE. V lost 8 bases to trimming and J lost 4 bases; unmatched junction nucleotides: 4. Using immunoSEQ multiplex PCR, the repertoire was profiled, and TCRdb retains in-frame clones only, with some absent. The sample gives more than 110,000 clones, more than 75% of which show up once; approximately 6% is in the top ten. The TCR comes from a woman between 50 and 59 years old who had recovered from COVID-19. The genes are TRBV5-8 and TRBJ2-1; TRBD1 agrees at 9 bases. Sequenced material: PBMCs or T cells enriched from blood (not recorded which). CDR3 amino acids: CARTDRGYNEQFF. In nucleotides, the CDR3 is TGTGCCAGGACTGACAGGGGGTACAATGAGCAGTTCTTC.